Below, 3 T cell receptor beta chains from the same sample are listed, as sequenced in a study of T cells in localized non-small cell lung cancer. Using immunoSEQ multiplex PCR, the repertoire was profiled, and TCRdb retains in-frame clones only, with some absent. This table has tens of thousands of clones, about four fifths appearing once. The specimen was peripheral blood, collected before any cancer treatment. These receptors came from a female donor over 55 with stage II squamous cell lung carcinoma.

The V gene is TRBV11-1, the J gene TRBJ1-1; perhaps TRBD1 as D (5 bases). The V gene's germline CDR1 is SGHAT and CDR2 FQDESV (reference sequence). Trimming shortened V by 4 bases and J by 1 base, and 16 bases separated the two germline ends. The CDR3 is made up of 16 amino acids. The CDR3 sequence is CASSSSRFGANTEAFF. The CDR3 region has the DNA TGTGCCAGCAGCTCAAGCAGGTTCGGGGCGAACACTGAAGCTTTCTTT.

A single count supports this clone. V and J are TRBV5-8 and TRBJ1-5, with D possibly being TRBD1 (6 bases). Germline-derived CDR1 and CDR2 are SGHTS and YDEGEE. V shed 5 bases and J shed 3 bases, with 18 bases lying between them. The CDR3 extends over 16 amino acids. The CDR3 DNA reads as TGTGCCAGCAGGGACGCACAGGGCCTCCCCAATCAGCCCCAGCATTTT. It translates to CASRDAQGLPNQPQHF.

On this clone: At the DNA level, this CDR3 is encoded by other sequences in the same sample as well. This rearrangement joins TRBV5-1 to TRBJ1-1; D is unclear. CDR1 is SGHRS and CDR2 is YFSETQ in the germline V gene. This CDR3 contains 13 residues. V lost 0 bases and J 1 base, leaving 4 bases between the germline ends. CDR3 DNA sequence: TGCGCCAGCAGCTTGGAAGGGAACACTGAAGCTTTCTTT. Its protein product is CASSLEGNTEAFF.